The 15 T cell receptor beta chains listed next were all sequenced from one sample in a study of Ad26.COV2.S vaccination and SARS-CoV-2 variants. As for treatment: 15 to 20 received Ad26.COV2.S at low or high dose, single or two shots; roughly 5 received placebo; per-sample allocation not given. All samples were drawn on day 63, counting from the first vaccine or placebo injection. Sequenced by immunoSEQ multiplex PCR; TCRdb stores in-frame clones only, minus some. The top ten clones hold 3% to 4.5% of a sample with roughly 390,000 clones, approximately 91% of them seen once. Sequencing used peripheral blood, obtained in a trial of Ad26.COV2.S vaccine versus placebo. Source of these receptors: a person aged 18 to 65 who received the Ad26.COV2.S COVID-19 vaccine or a placebo.

This clone came up a few times. The chain is built from TRBV5-4 and TRBJ1-2; D is unresolved. Germline loops: CDR1 SGHNT, CDR2 YYREEE (reference sequence). V was shortened by 4 bases and J by 4 bases, with 11 bases between the two germline ends. CDR3 length equals 13 residues. The chain's CDR3 is CASSSPDIYGYTF. CDR3 nucleotide sequence: TGTGCCAGCAGCAGCCCCGACATCTATGGCTACACCTTC.

This chain joins TRBV4-3 and TRBJ1-4, with D perhaps TRBD1 (5 bases). The CDR3 is made up of 15 amino acids. V was clipped by 1 base and J by 7 bases, with 13 bases between them. Germline lookup yields CDR1 LGHNA and CDR2 YSLEER. The CDR3 here is CASSQGDRGGEKLFF. CDR3 sequence (DNA): TGCGCCAGCAGCCAAGGGGATAGGGGTGGTGAAAAACTGTTTTTT.

The chain carries TRBV5-4 and TRBJ2-1, with 10 bases that match TRBD2. The germline CDR1 and CDR2 sequences are SGHNT and YYREEE (reference sequence). The CDR3 has 15 residues. Trimming cost V 4 bases and J 4 bases; bases outside gene matches: 5. This CDR3 is CASSRSGGKYNEQFF. CDR3 in DNA: TGTGCCAGCAGCCGTAGCGGGGGGAAATACAATGAGCAGTTCTTC.

This sequence joins TRBV6-6 and TRBJ1-5; D is uncertain. Germline CDR1 is MNHNY and CDR2 is SVGAGI (reference sequence). CDR3 size: 12 residues. The V gene lost 5 bases and the J gene lost 6 bases, with 8 bases spanning the gap. This CDR3 is CASSEPLQPQHF. The CDR3 DNA reads TGTGCCAGCAGTGAGCCCCTTCAGCCCCAGCATTTT.

V usage is TRBV11-2 and J usage is TRBJ2-5; D is uncertain. CDR3 length equals 18 residues. Trimming took off 5 bases at V and 1 base at J, with 23 bases between the two ends. Germline loops: CDR1 SGHAT, CDR2 FQNNGV. The CDR3, as DNA: TGTGCCAGCAGCCAATCAGTCCTGCGGCCATCTCTCCAAGAGACCCAGTACTTC. Translated: CASSQSVLRPSLQETQYF.

The chain carries TRBV3-1 (or the pseudogene TRBV3-2) and TRBJ2-1; D uncertain. V shed 0 bases and J shed 7 bases, with 4 bases lying between them. CDR1 is LGHDT, CDR2 YNNKEL, per germline (reference sequence). CDR3 length equals 12 residues. The CDR3 is CASSQDSNEQFF. The CDR3 DNA is TGTGCCAGCAGCCAAGACAGTAATGAGCAGTTCTTC.

The chain carries TRBV6-5 and TRBJ2-1; D gene uncertain. Trimming took 5 bases from V and 6 from J, leaving 11 bases between them. CDR1 is MNHEY and CDR2 is SVGAGI in the germline V gene. CDR3 length: 13 residues. CDR3 coding DNA: TGTGCCAGCAGTCCTACAAGCGCCAATGAGCAGTTCTTC. This sequence encodes CASSPTSANEQFF.

The CDR3 DNA is TGCGCCAGCAGCACTGGGACAGGGGCCTACAATGAGCAGTTCTTC. Protein product: CASSTGTGAYNEQFF. The genes are TRBV5-1 and TRBJ2-1, with 10 bases fitting TRBD1. V lost 4 bases to trimming and J lost 2 bases; unmatched junction nucleotides: 3. This CDR3 comprises 15 residues. Germline V CDR1 and CDR2: SGHRS, YFSETQ.

The chain links TRBV3-1 (or the pseudogene TRBV3-2) to TRBJ2-3, with a possible D match to TRBD2 (6 bases). The CDR3 length is 13 residues. Per the germline V gene, CDR1 is LGHDT and CDR2 is YNNKEL (reference sequence). V was trimmed by 0 bases and J by 7 bases, leaving 8 bases between them. CDR3 protein: CASSQEGGYTQYF. DNA for the CDR3: TGTGCCAGCAGCCAAGAGGGGGGTTATACGCAGTATTTT.

J is TRBJ2-5 and V is TRBV4-1, with 10 bases matching TRBD2. CDR3 length equals 15 residues. Germline V lookup: CDR1 MGHRA, CDR2 YSYEKL. The V segment lost 0 bases and the J segment 4 bases; nucleotides outside the gene matches: 2. CDR3 bases: TGCGCCAGCAGCCAAGAAGCGGGGGGGCCAGAGACCCAGTACTTC. Translation: CASSQEAGGPETQYF.

V and J are TRBV11-1 and TRBJ1-2; D uncertain. This CDR3 has 13 residues. Looked up from germline, CDR1 is SGHAT and CDR2 is FQDESV (reference sequence). Trimming shortened V by 1 base and J by 3 bases, and 6 bases separated the two germline ends. CDR3 sequence (DNA): TGTGCCAGCAGCTTAGGGGCTGACTATGGCTACACCTTC. It specifies CASSLGADYGYTF.

The chain couples TRBV6-5 to TRBJ1-1; no firm D call. V was pared by 7 bases and J by 1 base, with 7 bases between. Per the germline V gene, CDR1 is MNHEY and CDR2 is SVGAGI. CDR3 length: 12 amino acids. CDR3 sequence: CASKLGNTEAFF. The CDR3 DNA follows: TGTGCCAGCAAGCTAGGGAACACTGAAGCTTTCTTT.

This clone was found a few times. The chain uses TRBV12-3 or TRBV12-4 and TRBJ1-6; no reliable D call. With 6 bases removed from V and 6 bases from J, the gap between germline ends came to 9 bases. This CDR3 contains 13 residues. The CDR3 sequence is CASSLSSNSPLHF. For the CDR3, the DNA is TGTGCCAGCAGCCTCTCGAGTAATTCACCCCTCCACTTT.

The chain couples TRBV2 to TRBJ2-3, with 14 bases matching TRBD2. The CDR3 covers 14 residues. Germline loops: CDR1 SNHLY, CDR2 FYNNEI. J was trimmed by 4 bases and V by 9 bases; bases with no gene match: 3. The CDR3 is CARGTSGGSDTQYF. For the CDR3, the DNA is TGTGCCAGAGGGACTAGCGGGGGTTCAGATACGCAGTATTTT.

This chain links TRBV9 with TRBJ2-1, with D possibly matching TRBD1 (6 bases). Trimming took 0 bases from V and 3 from J, leaving 10 bases between them. CDR3 size: 15 residues. Germline V gene lookup returns CDR1 SGDLS and CDR2 YYNGEE. In nucleotides, the CDR3 is TGTGCCAGCAGCGTAGGGTCAGGGGTCTACAATGAGCAGTTCTTC. Residues: CASSVGSGVYNEQFF.